Listed here are 29 T cell receptor beta chains from one sample, sequenced in a study of prognosis after radiotherapy for stage I lung cancer. Two rounds of multiplex PCR amplified TCR beta CDR3 from genomic DNA. The first PCR round targeted every TRBV and TRBJ gene with specific primers. TCRdb re-analysed the multiplex PCR reads in MiXCR, keeping a single row per CDR3 protein. The sample lists tens of thousands of distinct CDR3 sequences; 26% were seen once. The sample here was PBMCs, taken before or after stereotactic body radiation therapy (not recorded which). The receptors here all came from a donor aged 50 or older with non-small cell lung cancer.

This clonotype appeared many times. J is TRBJ2-3 and V is TRBV29-1; no clear D gene. Germline V gives CDR1 SQVTM, CDR2 ANQGSEA. This CDR3 region has 12 residues. CDR3 DNA: TGCACCACGATCGAGGGCACAGATACGCAGTATTTT. Its translation: CTTIEGTDTQYF.

Of note for this clonotype: Since a much larger clone is just one base distant, this may be a read error. Here the CDR3 DNA reads TGTGCCAGCAGATTGGAGGGTGGCTATGGCTACACCTTC. It codes for CASRLEGGYGYTF. V usage is TRBV5-4 and J usage is TRBJ1-2; D is unresolved. This CDR3 region has 13 residues. Germline V gene sequence: CDR1 SGHNT, CDR2 YYREEE (reference sequence).

This clonotype was detected many times. The gene calls are TRBV12-3 or TRBV12-4 and TRBJ2-2; D is unresolved. The CDR3 has 11 residues. Between the trimmed V and J ends, which lost 6 bases and 6 bases, there was a span of 5 bases. CDR3 bases: TGTGCCAGCAGCTCGTCCGGGGAGCTGTTTTTT. This sequence encodes CASSSSGELFF.

This clonotype was observed many times. The chain uses TRBV12-3 or TRBV12-4 and TRBJ2-7; maybe TRBD1 (5 bases). This CDR3 is 14 amino acids long. Trimming removed 7 bases at V and 5 bases at J, with 18 bases between. The CDR3 loop is CASKFSQGIHEQYF. The CDR3 DNA is TGTGCCAGCAAGTTTTCGCAGGGTATCCACGAGCAGTACTTC.

This clonotype was recorded only once. This likely traces to a read error, being one base from a far larger clone. V gene TRBV6-6 combines with J gene TRBJ1-1; D is ambiguous. There are 12 residues in the CDR3. Germline V gene sequence: CDR1 MNHNY, CDR2 SVGAGI (reference sequence). CDR3 coding DNA: TGTACCAGCATTGGGCGGTACACTGAAGCTTTCTTT. Its protein product is CTSIGRYTEAFF.

The table lists this clonotype with many counts. The rearrangement links TRBV11-2 to TRBJ2-2; TRBD1 might be the D (6 bases). Germline assignment: CDR1 SGHAT and CDR2 FQNNGV. V lost 5 bases, J lost 4 bases, and 8 bases lay in between. CDR3 length: 13 amino acids. In nucleotides, the CDR3 is TGTGCCAGCAGCCTACAGGGCACCGGGGAGCTGTTTTTT. It is translated as CASSLQGTGELFF.

Remarks on this clonotype: An end of the junction does not agree with germline; a read error may underlie this. The rearrangement links TRBV27 to TRBJ2-1, with D unclear. Per germline, CDR1 MNHEY and CDR2 SMNVEV (reference sequence). This CDR3 is built from 14 residues. The CDR3 DNA follows: TGTGCCAGCAGTTCCCACCGGGTTAGCAATGAGAAGTTCTTC. This codes for CASSSHRVSNEKFF.

This clonotype was counted ten times or more. The CDR3 region has the DNA TGTGCCAGCAGCTTAAACCCGTCCGGCTATGGCTACACCTTC. This gives the protein CASSLNPSGYGYTF. V and J are TRBV7-3 and TRBJ1-2; D remains unclear. The CDR3 sequence is 14 residues long. Germline CDR1 reads SGHTA; CDR2 reads FQGTGA. Trimming left V 1 base short and J 4 bases short, with 10 bases between. The full variable domain, with the rest looked up from reference TRBV7-3 and TRBJ1-2, is GAGVSQTPSNKVTEKGKYVELRCDPISGHTALYWYRQSLGQGPEFLIYFQGTGAADDSGLPNDRFFAVRPEGSVSTLKIQRTERGDSAVYLCASSLNPSGYGYTFGSGTRLTVV.

On this clonotype: This probably arose from a read error, given a far larger clone one base away. V usage is TRBV7-9 and J usage is TRBJ1-2; no firm D call. Germline V gene data show CDR1 as SEHNR and CDR2 as FQNEAQ (reference sequence). This CDR3 region has 13 residues. CDR3 sequence: CASRVDANYSYTF. The CDR3 coding sequence is TGCGCCAGCCGGGTGGATGCAAACTATAGCTACACCTTC.

This clonotype was picked up many times. This rearrangement joins TRBV19 to TRBJ1-3; 9 bases line up with TRBD1. V shed 9 bases and J 3 bases; nucleotides not matched to a gene: 6. The germline V gene has CDR1 LNHDA and CDR2 SQIVND (reference sequence). The CDR3 spans 14 residues. CDR3 region: CASHTGGSGNTIYF. The CDR3 region has the DNA TGTGCCAGCCACACAGGGGGCAGTGGAAACACCATATATTTT. Filled out from reference TRBV19 and TRBJ1-3, the complete variable domain reads DGGITQSPKYLFRKEGQNVTLSCEQNLNHDAMYWYRQDPGQGLRLIYYSQIVNDFQKGDIAEGYSVSREKKESFPLTVTSAQKNPTAFYLCASHTGGSGNTIYFGEGSWLTVV.

This clonotype has at least ten counts. The genes are TRBV6-5 and TRBJ2-7; 7 bases align to TRBD1. The CDR3 spans 14 residues. Trimming at V came to 1 base and at J to 2 bases, leaving 2 bases not matched to a gene. Per the germline V gene, CDR1 is MNHEY and CDR2 is SVGAGI. The CDR3 loop reads CASSYFQGAYEQYF. CDR3 nucleotides: TGTGCCAGCAGTTACTTTCAGGGGGCCTACGAGCAGTACTTC.

To note about this clonotype: A much larger clone lies one base from this, so it may be a read error. The V and J genes are TRBV5-8 and TRBJ2-7; TRBD1 agrees at 8 bases. This CDR3 has 14 amino acids. The germline gives CDR1 SGHTS, CDR2 YDEGEE. The V gene end was trimmed by 3 bases and the J gene end by 3 bases; junction bases not matched to a gene: 5. The CDR3 sequence: CASSSGTGYYEQYF. The CDR3 region has the DNA TGTGCCAGCAGCTCCGGGACAGGTTACTACGAGCAGTACTTC.

The chain uses TRBV5-6 and TRBJ2-7, with D unclear. With 6 bases removed from V and 2 bases from J, the gap between germline ends came to 9 bases. Germline CDR1 and CDR2: SGHDT and YYEEEE. CDR3 length: 12 residues. CDR3 amino acids: CASNSDTYEQYF. The DNA of the CDR3 is TGTGCCAGCAACTCAGACACCTACGAGCAGTACTTC.

This clonotype was counted at least ten times. The chain couples TRBV6-5 to TRBJ1-2, with D uncertain. Germline V lookup: CDR1 MNHEY, CDR2 SVGAGI. The CDR3 extends over 15 amino acids. The V end lost 0 bases, the J end lost 2 bases, and 10 bases lay between the germline ends. The CDR3 nucleotides read TGTGCCAGCAGTTACTCCCGGGCACGGAACTATGGCTACACCTTC. This codes for CASSYSRARNYGYTF.

This clonotype was seen repeatedly, ten times or more. The rearrangement uses TRBV4-3 and TRBJ2-3; D gene unclear. The CDR3 has 17 amino acids. CDR1 and CDR2 from the germline V gene are LGHNA and YSLEER. Trimming cost V 2 bases and J 2 bases, with 17 bases left between them. CDR3 protein: CASSQYIPGDYTDTQYF. The CDR3 DNA follows: TGCGCCAGCAGCCAATATATCCCTGGGGATTACACAGATACGCAGTATTTT.

This clonotype was recorded at least ten times. The rearrangement links TRBV10-3 to TRBJ2-1; TRBD2 matches 8 bases. Germline V CDR1 and CDR2: ENHRY, SYGVKD. The V gene end was trimmed by 2 bases and the J gene end by 2 bases; junction bases not matched to a gene: 5. This CDR3 has 16 amino acids. The chain's CDR3 is CAISEIGGAAYNEQFF. The DNA for the CDR3 is TGTGCCATCAGTGAGATCGGGGGGGCCGCCTACAATGAGCAGTTCTTC.

Remarks on this clonotype: A much bigger clone sits one base away, suggesting this may be a read error. This chain uses TRBV7-9 with TRBJ2-3, with TRBD1 identical over 9 bases. CDR1 and CDR2 (germline): SEHNR, FQNEAQ (reference sequence). The CDR3 loop spans 14 amino acids. The CDR3 region is CASGTGLSKDTQYF. CDR3 DNA sequence: TGTGCCAGCGGGACAGGGTTGAGCAAAGATACGCAGTATTTT.

This clonotype was seen many times. This chain uses TRBV5-6 with TRBJ2-5; tentative D call: TRBD1 (6 bases). This CDR3 has 15 residues. The V gene lost 0 bases and the J gene lost 5 bases, with 14 bases spanning the gap. Germline values: CDR1 SGHDT, CDR2 YYEEEE. DNA for the CDR3: TGTGCCAGCAGCTTGGGGGGGCTTTCACGGGAGACCCAGTACTTC. As protein: CASSLGGLSRETQYF.

This clonotype appeared many times. The rearrangement uses TRBV4-2 and TRBJ1-2; TRBD1 might be the D (6 bases). The CDR3 runs 16 residues. The V gene lost 0 bases and the J gene lost 6 bases, with 17 bases spanning the gap. Germline CDR1 is LGHNA and CDR2 is YNFKEQ. The chain's CDR3 is CASSQDLSSGADGYTF. The CDR3 coding sequence is TGTGCCAGCAGCCAAGATTTGAGCTCAGGGGCAGATGGCTACACCTTC.

This clonotype was observed many times. The CDR3: CASSLVGGRETQYF. The CDR3 region has the DNA TGTGCCAGCAGTTTGGTGGGCGGGAGGGAGACCCAGTACTTC. The chain couples TRBV28 to TRBJ2-5; 8 bases line up with TRBD2. Germline V gives CDR1 MDHEN, CDR2 SYDVKM. The V and J ends lost 3 bases and 5 bases, in that order; junction bases with no gene match: 5. The CDR3 runs to 14 residues.

In this sample, this clonotype turned up many times. The V call is TRBV20-1, the J call TRBJ1-1, with 11 bases that match TRBD1. Germline assignment: CDR1 DFQATT and CDR2 SNEGSKA (reference sequence). The trim removed 3 bases at V and 0 bases at J, leaving 9 bases unmatched. This CDR3 region has 17 residues. The CDR3 sequence: CSARMRGQGAMNTEAFF. The CDR3 DNA reads as TGCAGTGCTAGGATGAGAGGACAGGGGGCGATGAACACTGAAGCTTTCTTT.

The J gene is TRBJ2-7, the V gene TRBV7-2; D is perhaps TRBD2 (6 bases). Germline CDR1 and CDR2: SGHTA and FQGNSA. The CDR3 consists of 12 residues. With 5 bases removed from V and 6 bases from J, the gap between germline ends came to 11 bases. As DNA, the CDR3 is TGTGCCAGCAGCCCCTTTAGCGGCGAGCAGTACTTC. The encoded protein is CASSPFSGEQYF. Complete variable domain (other parts from reference TRBV7-2 and TRBJ2-7): GAGVSQSPSNKVTEKGKDVELRCDPISGHTALYWYRQSLGQGLEFLIYFQGNSAPDKSGLPSDRFSAERTGGSVSTLTIQRTQQEDSAVYLCASSPFSGEQYFGPGTRLTVT.

This clonotype was counted at least ten times. The J gene is TRBJ2-3, the V gene TRBV10-2, with unresolved D. The CDR3 contains 13 residues. Germline lookup yields CDR1 WSHSY and CDR2 SAAADI. V gave up 3 bases and J gave up 2 bases, with 6 bases separating them. CDR3 sequence: CASSDSITDTQYF. Here the CDR3 DNA reads TGCGCCAGCAGTGACTCAATCACAGATACGCAGTATTTT.

Note on this clonotype: This is likely an artifact of a read error, given a far larger clone one base away. The chain joins TRBV3-1 to TRBJ2-7; 7 bases match TRBD2. The germline CDR1 and CDR2 sequences are LGHDT and YNNKEL (reference sequence). This CDR3 spans 14 amino acids. Trimming removed 5 bases from V and 5 bases from J; junction bases left unmatched: 9. CDR3 nucleotides: TGTGCCAGCAGCTTCCTAGTGGGGAGGGACGAGCAGTACTTC. Translation gives CASSFLVGRDEQYF.

As concerns this clonotype: Just one base apart from a much larger clone, this may be a read error. This chain links TRBV5-5 with TRBJ2-1, with unresolved D. CDR1 and CDR2 (germline): SGHKS, YYEKEE (reference sequence). The CDR3 is 13 residues long. The CDR3 sequence: CASILAGSGEQFF. CDR3 nucleotide sequence: TGTGCCAGCATCTTGGCCGGCTCCGGTGAGCAGTTCTTC.

The sample holds many counts of this clonotype. The V gene is TRBV30, the J gene TRBJ2-6, with D tentatively TRBD1 (5 bases). V gave up 0 bases and J gave up 2 bases, with 8 bases separating them. CDR1 is GTSNPN and CDR2 is SVGIG in the germline V gene (reference sequence). This CDR3 spans 15 amino acids. CDR3 coding DNA: TGTGCCTGGAGTGTAAGCAGGGCTGGGGCCAACGTCCTGACTTTC. Amino acid sequence: CAWSVSRAGANVLTF. The full variable domain, with the rest looked up from reference TRBV30 and TRBJ2-6, is SQTIHQWPATLVQPVGSPLSLECTVEGTSNPNLYWYRQAAGRGLQLLFYSVGIGQISSEVPQNLSASRPQDRQFILSSKKLLLSDSGFYLCAWSVSRAGANVLTFGAGSRLTVL.

V usage is TRBV20-1 and J usage is TRBJ2-5; 7 nucleotides agree with TRBD2. There are 14 residues in the CDR3. Germline-derived CDR1 and CDR2 are DFQATT and SNEGSKA (reference sequence). Trimming at V came to 4 bases and at J to 5 bases, leaving 10 bases not matched to a gene. The chain's CDR3 is CSATALVGGETQYF. CDR3 coding DNA: TGCAGTGCTACTGCTCTTGTCGGGGGGGAGACCCAGTACTTC.

This clonotype was seen at least ten times. The chain uses TRBV3-1 and TRBJ2-7, with no clear D. The CDR3 contains 16 residues. With 1 base removed from V and 0 bases from J, the gap between germline ends came to 13 bases. Germline CDR1 reads LGHDT; CDR2 reads YNNKEL (reference sequence). CDR3 region: CASSQVRVAASYEQYF. The CDR3, as DNA: TGTGCCAGCAGCCAAGTCCGCGTAGCAGCCTCCTACGAGCAGTACTTC.

This clonotype has ten or more counts. V usage is TRBV25-1 and J usage is TRBJ1-2; a possible D gene is TRBD1 (5 bases). The CDR3 loop spans 12 amino acids. Germline V CDR1 and CDR2: MGHDK, SYGVNS. V gave up 3 bases and J gave up 8 bases, with 10 bases separating them. The CDR3 region has the DNA TGTGCCAGCAGTGACAGGGAGATCGGCTACACCTTC. Translation: CASSDREIGYTF.